The rows below give T cell receptor beta chains drawn from one sample of a study of cytomegalovirus exposure and HLA in healthy donors. Using immunoSEQ multiplex PCR, the repertoire was profiled, and TCRdb retains in-frame clones only, with some absent. The data show some 76,000 clones, about three quarters seen once. The sequenced sample consisted of PBMCs. The receptors here all came from a male donor in good health and CMV-seropositive. Both conserved end residues are part of each CDR3. The D gene is left open where the match is weak. Clone size, where shown, is once, few, many, or a class for clones that have expanded.

d_call clone_size j_call cdr3_length v_call cdr3_nt cdr3_aa
TRBD1 - TRBJ1-5 15 TRBV4-2 TGTGCCAGCAGCCAGTGGACAGGGCGTAATCAGCCCCAGCATTTT CASSQWTGRNQPQHF
TRBD2 - TRBJ2-2 16 TRBV7-3 TGTGCCAGCAGCTTAAGTGCGGGAGGGCTCACCGGGGAGCTGTTTTTT CASSLSAGGLTGELFF
TRBD2 - TRBJ2-5 17 TRBV7-8 TGTGCCAGCAGCTTAGTTGGAGCGGGGGGGCCCCGGGAGACCCAGTACTTC CASSLVGAGGPRETQYF
- - TRBJ2-2 16 TRBV21-1 TGTGCCAGCAGCCCAGGTGGGACAGGGGCCACCGGGGAGCTGTTTTTT CASSPGGTGATGELFF
- - TRBJ2-1 23 TRBV19 TGTGCCAGTAGTACCGGCGCCTTTCGTTCTTCTAGGGGCCGAAAGAGCTCCTACAATGAGCAGTTCTTC CASSTGAFRSSRGRKSSYNEQFF
- - TRBJ1-1 13 TRBV7-9 TGTGCCAGCAGCTTACGAGGGGGACATGAAGCTTTCTTT CASSLRGGHEAFF
- - TRBJ2-3 19 TRBV12-1 TGTGCCAGCACCACAGCCCGGCTAGCGGGGGCCGAGGTCACAGATACGCAGTATTTT CASTTARLAGAEVTDTQYF
TRBD1 - TRBJ2-3 16 TRBV27 TGTGCCAGCAGTTCCCTCGGGACAGGGGGGGCAGATACGCAGTATTTT CASSSLGTGGADTQYF
- - TRBJ1-6 15 TRBV21-1 TGTGCCAGCAGCCCCCCGGGAGATGCCAATTCACCCCTCCACTTT CASSPPGDANSPLHF
- - TRBJ2-3 16 TRBV11-2 TGTGCCAGCAGCTCCGCAGGGATTCAGAGCACAGATACGCAGTATTTT CASSSAGIQSTDTQYF
- - TRBJ1-2 12 TRBV30 TGTGCCTGGTCCCCGGGACACTCTGGCTACACCTTC CAWSPGHSGYTF
- - TRBJ2-3 14 TRBV28 TGTGCCATTCTTCCAGGGGGGTTTTTGGATACGCAGTATTTT CAILPGGFLDTQYF
- - TRBJ2-4 13 TRBV30 TGTGCCTGGAGTGTTGGGTCGGGGAACATTCAGTACTTC CAWSVGSGNIQYF
- once TRBJ2-5 13 TRBV27 TGTGCCAGCAGTCCCGACAGGATTCGGGCCCAGTACTTC CASSPDRIRAQYF
TRBD1 - TRBJ1-6 15 TRBV28 TGTGCCAGCACCGCAGGGACAGGAAGGAATTCACCCCTCCACTTT CASTAGTGRNSPLHF
TRBD2 - TRBJ2-3 15 TRBV14 TGTGCCAGCAGCCAAACTAGCGGGAGTGTAGATACGCAGTATTTT CASSQTSGSVDTQYF
- - TRBJ2-1 15 TRBV6-1 TGTGCCAGCAGGGTTACAGGGTATTCCTACAATGAGCAGTTCTTC CASRVTGYSYNEQFF
- once TRBJ2-3 15 TRBV6-1 TGTGCCAGCAGTCTCCGTGGCGGGAACACAGATACGCAGTATTTT CASSLRGGNTDTQYF
TRBD2 - TRBJ2-3 17 TRBV5-1 TGCGCCAGCAGCTCTGGCCTGGGTCTAGCGGGGGCAGATACGCAGTATTTT CASSSGLGLAGADTQYF
- - TRBJ1-5 15 TRBV27 TGTGCCAGCAGTTTACCACAGTTTAGCAATCAGCCCCAGCATTTT CASSLPQFSNQPQHF